These 15 T cell receptor beta chains came from one sample sequenced in a study of OX40 agonist ivuxolimab in advanced cancers. TCRdb's copy holds only in-frame clones and misses some; the assay was immunoSEQ multiplex PCR. The profile shows 65,000 to 100,000 clones, 91% of them singletons. Sequencing was performed on CD4+ or CD8+ T cells sorted from blood, taken in a trial of the OX40 agonist ivuxolimab. Every receptor here comes from an adult with an advanced solid tumor such as melanoma, head and neck, liver or kidney cancer.

This chain uses TRBV19 with TRBJ1-5, with D uncertain. Germline V gives CDR1 LNHDA, CDR2 SQIVND (reference sequence). Trimming pared 7 bases from V and 1 base from J, leaving 11 bases between. CDR3 size: 14 residues. The CDR3, as DNA: TGTGCCAGTACCTCGTCCGGGAGCAATCAGCCCCAGCATTTT. Residues: CASTSSGSNQPQHF.

Remarks on this clone: The germline gene is not matched at one end of the junction; a read error may be the cause. This chain's CDR3 is CASSFGEGKEIF. As DNA, the CDR3 is TGTGCCAGCAGTTTTGGGGAGGGTAAGGAGATCTTT. The chain couples TRBV27 to TRBJ1-1; unclear D gene. The CDR3 consists of 12 residues. The germline V gene encodes CDR1 MNHEY and CDR2 SMNVEV (reference sequence).

V gene TRBV4-1 combines with J gene TRBJ2-3; possible D gene TRBD1, 5 bases. The germline V gene has CDR1 MGHRA and CDR2 YSYEKL. This CDR3 is built from 16 residues. Trimming stripped 2 bases from V and 2 bases from J, with 14 bases between. The DNA of the CDR3 is TGCGCCAGCAGCCAACTTCAGGGAACTCCCACAGATACGCAGTATTTT. Its protein is CASSQLQGTPTDTQYF.

The V and J genes are TRBV25-1 and TRBJ1-1; 8 bases align to TRBD1. The V gene end was trimmed by 5 bases and the J gene end by 1 base; junction bases not matched to a gene: 6. CDR1 MGHDK and CDR2 SYGVNS come from the germline V gene. The CDR3 loop spans 15 amino acids. In nucleotides, the CDR3 is TGTGCCAGCAGTTCCCACAGGGGGAAGAACACTGAAGCTTTCTTT. The encoded protein is CASSSHRGKNTEAFF.

V gene TRBV28 combines with J gene TRBJ2-7, with a weak D call TRBD2 (5 bases). CDR3 length: 13 amino acids. With 5 bases removed from V and 7 bases from J, the gap between germline ends came to 15 bases. CDR1 and CDR2 (germline): MDHEN, SYDVKM. CDR3 sequence reads: CASSGSRGGEQYF. CDR3 DNA: TGTGCCAGCAGTGGGTCTAGAGGCGGGGAGCAGTACTTC.

The V call is TRBV7-9, the J call TRBJ1-5; 8 bases agree with TRBD1. This CDR3 comprises 14 residues. Germline lookup yields CDR1 SEHNR and CDR2 FQNEAQ (reference sequence). V dropped 5 bases and J dropped 4; count of bases not matched to a gene: 4. The CDR3 DNA follows: TGTGCCAGCAGCCCAGGACAGGGTAATCAGCCCCAGCATTTT. The encoded protein is CASSPGQGNQPQHF.

The CDR3 spells CASSYFRGTGELFF. In DNA, the CDR3 is TGTGCCAGCAGTTATTTCAGGGGTACCGGGGAGCTGTTTTTT. The chain is built from TRBV28 and TRBJ2-2; D perhaps matches TRBD1 (6 bases). Trimming took off 4 bases at V and 5 bases at J, with 11 bases between the two ends. Germline assignment: CDR1 MDHEN and CDR2 SYDVKM. The CDR3 totals 14 residues.

The CDR3, as DNA: TGCGCCAGCAGCCCGGGATTAGGCGGGGCTTCACCCCTCCACTTT. This gives the protein CASSPGLGGASPLHF. This chain uses TRBV5-1 with TRBJ1-6, with a possible D match to TRBD1 (5 bases). V lost 4 bases, J lost 9 bases, and 17 bases lay in between. CDR1 is SGHRS and CDR2 is YFSETQ in the germline V gene. The length of the CDR3 is 15 residues.

The chain carries TRBV5-1 and TRBJ2-2, with 12 bases fitting TRBD2. This CDR3 contains 18 residues. CDR1 SGHRS and CDR2 YFSETQ come from the germline V gene. Trimming at V came to 5 bases and at J to 0 bases, leaving 8 bases not matched to a gene. The CDR3 DNA sequence: TGCGCCAGCAGACTAACGGGACTAGCGGGTGCGAACACCGGGGAGCTGTTTTTT. It is translated as CASRLTGLAGANTGELFF.

The V gene is TRBV4-1, the J gene TRBJ2-3; maybe TRBD1 (5 bases). This CDR3 is 16 amino acids long. V gave up 0 bases and J gave up 3 bases, with 13 bases separating them. Germline assignment: CDR1 MGHRA and CDR2 YSYEKL. CDR3 loop: CASSQDQGVGTDTQYF. In DNA, the CDR3 is TGCGCCAGCAGCCAAGATCAAGGGGTCGGGACAGATACGCAGTATTTT.

The chain combines TRBV5-1 with TRBJ2-7; D may correspond to TRBD1 or TRBD2 (5 bases each). CDR3 size: 13 residues. Trimming cost V 4 bases and J 3 bases, with 11 bases left between them. Looked up from germline, CDR1 is SGHRS and CDR2 is YFSETQ. The CDR3 sequence is CASSQGGGYEQYF. CDR3 nucleotides: TGCGCCAGCAGCCAGGGTGGGGGCTACGAGCAGTACTTC.

The CDR3 sequence: CSVRRDRPYEQYF. Written as DNA, the CDR3 is TGCAGCGTTCGCCGGGACCGACCCTACGAGCAGTACTTC. This chain connects TRBV29-1 to TRBJ2-7; D assignment may be TRBD1 or TRBD2 (5 bases each). The germline V gene encodes CDR1 SQVTM and CDR2 ANQGSEA. This CDR3 spans 13 amino acids. Trimming left V 5 bases short and J 2 bases short, with 13 bases between.

This chain links TRBV5-1 with TRBJ2-7, with TRBD1 identical over 10 bases. The length of the CDR3 is 15 residues. V gave up 0 bases and J gave up 6 bases; unmatched junction bases: 6. CDR1 and CDR2 from the germline V gene are SGHRS and YFSETQ. Here the CDR3 reads CASSLAGTGVGEQYF. In DNA, the CDR3 is TGCGCCAGCAGCTTGGCCGGGACAGGGGTGGGCGAGCAGTACTTC.

The chain links TRBV11-3 to TRBJ1-3, with 7 nucleotides matching TRBD1. The CDR3 loop spans 13 amino acids. Trimming at V came to 5 bases and at J to 3 bases, leaving 1 base not matched to a gene. The V gene's germline CDR1 is SGHNT and CDR2 YENEEA. CDR3 in DNA: TGTGCCAGCAGCCGGACAGGTGGAAACACCATATATTTT. Translated, it gives CASSRTGGNTIYF.

The rearrangement uses TRBV29-1 and TRBJ2-5; TRBD2 might be the D (5 bases). Germline lookup yields CDR1 SQVTM and CDR2 ANQGSEA. The V gene lost 7 bases and the J gene lost 4 bases, with 19 bases spanning the gap. This CDR3 has 14 residues. The CDR3 protein is CSGRQPGNRETQYF. CDR3 coding DNA: TGCAGCGGGAGGCAACCCGGGAATCGAGAGACCCAGTACTTC. The full variable domain, completed using reference TRBV29-1 and TRBJ2-5, is SAVISQKPSRDICQRGTSLTIQCQVDSQVTMMFWYRQQPGQSLTLIATANQGSEATYESGFVIDKFPISRPNLTFSTLTVSNMSPEDSSIYLCSGRQPGNRETQYFGPGTRLLVL.